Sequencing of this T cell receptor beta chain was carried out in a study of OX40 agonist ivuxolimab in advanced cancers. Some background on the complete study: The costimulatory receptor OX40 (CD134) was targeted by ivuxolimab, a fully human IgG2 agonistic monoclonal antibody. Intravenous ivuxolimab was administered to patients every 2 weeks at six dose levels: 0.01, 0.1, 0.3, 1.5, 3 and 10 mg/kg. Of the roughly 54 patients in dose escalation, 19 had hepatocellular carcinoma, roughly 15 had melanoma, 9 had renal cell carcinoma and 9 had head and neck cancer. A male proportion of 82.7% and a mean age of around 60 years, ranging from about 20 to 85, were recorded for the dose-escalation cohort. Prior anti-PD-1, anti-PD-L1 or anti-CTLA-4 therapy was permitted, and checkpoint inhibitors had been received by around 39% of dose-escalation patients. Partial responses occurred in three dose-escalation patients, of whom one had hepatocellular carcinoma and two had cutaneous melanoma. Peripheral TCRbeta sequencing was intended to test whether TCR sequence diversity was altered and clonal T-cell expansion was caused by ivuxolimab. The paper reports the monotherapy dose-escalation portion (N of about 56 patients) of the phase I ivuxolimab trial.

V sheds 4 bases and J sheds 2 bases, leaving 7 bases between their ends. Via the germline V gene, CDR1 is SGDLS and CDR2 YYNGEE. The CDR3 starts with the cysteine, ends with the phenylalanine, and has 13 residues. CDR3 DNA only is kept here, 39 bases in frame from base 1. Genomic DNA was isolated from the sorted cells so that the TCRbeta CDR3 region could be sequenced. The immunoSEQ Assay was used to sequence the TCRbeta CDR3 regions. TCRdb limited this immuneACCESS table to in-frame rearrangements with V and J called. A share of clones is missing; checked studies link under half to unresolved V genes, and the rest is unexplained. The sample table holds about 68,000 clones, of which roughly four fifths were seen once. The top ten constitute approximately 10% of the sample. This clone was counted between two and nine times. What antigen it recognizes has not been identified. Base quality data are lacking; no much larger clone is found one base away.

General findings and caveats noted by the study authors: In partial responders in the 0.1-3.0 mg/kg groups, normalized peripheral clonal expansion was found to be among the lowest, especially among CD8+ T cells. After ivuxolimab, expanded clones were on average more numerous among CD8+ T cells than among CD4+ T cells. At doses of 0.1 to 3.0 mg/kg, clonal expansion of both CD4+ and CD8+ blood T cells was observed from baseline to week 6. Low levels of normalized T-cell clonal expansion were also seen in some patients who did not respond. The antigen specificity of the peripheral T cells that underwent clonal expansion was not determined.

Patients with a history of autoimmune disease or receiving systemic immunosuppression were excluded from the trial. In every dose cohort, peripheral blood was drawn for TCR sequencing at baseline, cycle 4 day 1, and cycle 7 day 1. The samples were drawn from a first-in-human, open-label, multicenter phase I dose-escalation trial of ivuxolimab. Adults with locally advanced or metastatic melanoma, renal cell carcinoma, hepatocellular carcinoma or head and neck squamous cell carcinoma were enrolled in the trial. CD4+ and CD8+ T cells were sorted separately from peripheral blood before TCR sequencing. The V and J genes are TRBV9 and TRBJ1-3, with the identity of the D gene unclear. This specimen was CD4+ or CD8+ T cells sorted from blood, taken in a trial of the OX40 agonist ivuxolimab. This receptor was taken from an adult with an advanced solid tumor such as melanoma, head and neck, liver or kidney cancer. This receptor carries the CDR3 CASSRVPGNTIYF. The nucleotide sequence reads TGTGCCAGCAGCAGGGTTCCTGGAAACACCATATATTTT.